This T cell receptor beta chain derives from a study of T cells in Graves' hyperthyroidism and ophthalmopathy. This clonotype was seen only a few times. V was cut by 3 bases and J by 4 bases, with 13 bases left in between. The CDR3 loop spans 15 amino acids. CDR1 is SGHDT, CDR2 YYEEEE, per germline. Amplification yielded TCR beta CDR3 regions, with RNA transcripts as the source. Carried out on the TCR CDR3, a first-round RT-PCR used the HTBI primer set. TCRdb reprocessed the multiplex PCR reads with MiXCR, giving one entry per CDR3 protein. The sample yields roughly 180,000 distinct CDR3 sequences, just under 9.5% seen once.

Material for sequencing was blood. The sequence derives from a woman aged 18-29 years with Graves' hyperthyroidism that later progressed to Graves' ophthalmopathy. The chain couples TRBV5-6 to TRBJ1-4; no definite D call. The CDR3 DNA reads as TGTGCCAGCAGCTACCGACACAAGGTTAATGAAAAACTGTTTTTT. It specifies CASSYRHKVNEKLFF.